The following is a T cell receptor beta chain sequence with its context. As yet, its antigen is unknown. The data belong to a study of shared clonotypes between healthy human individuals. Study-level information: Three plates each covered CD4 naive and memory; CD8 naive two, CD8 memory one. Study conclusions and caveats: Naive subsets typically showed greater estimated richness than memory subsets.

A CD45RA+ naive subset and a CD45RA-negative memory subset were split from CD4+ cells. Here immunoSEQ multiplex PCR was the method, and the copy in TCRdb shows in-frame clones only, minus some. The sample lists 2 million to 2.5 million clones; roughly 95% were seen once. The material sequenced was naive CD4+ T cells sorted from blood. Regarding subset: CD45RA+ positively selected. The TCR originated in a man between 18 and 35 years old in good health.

The CDR3 DNA follows: TGTGCCTGGAGTGTACTTAGCTCCTACAATGAGCAGTTCTTC. Its translation is CAWSVLSSYNEQFF. The chain carries TRBV30 and TRBJ2-1; no clear D gene. This CDR3 contains 14 residues. Germline CDR1 GTSNPN, CDR2 SVGIG (reference sequence). The ends were cut back, 0 bases at V and 0 bases at J, with 6 bases in the middle.